The clone carrying this T cell receptor beta chain occurred many times. The antigen is undetermined. A single record per CDR3 protein comes from TCRdb applying MiXCR to the RT-PCR reads. The data contain more than 250,000 distinct CDR3 sequences, roughly 22% of them singletons. This entry is derived from a study of response to subunit inactivated influenza vaccine. Study observations and caveats: With each seasonal influenza vaccination, the authors suggested, few new T cells are recruited.

The sequence came from a man in his fifties or sixties who received an inactivated influenza vaccine. The specimen was PBMCs from blood, collected about 20 months after vaccination.

CDR3 loop: CASSIGTGNSPLHF. The CDR3 region has the DNA TGTGCCAGTAGTATCGGGACAGGGAATTCACCCCTCCACTTT. V usage is TRBV19 and J usage is TRBJ1-6; the match to TRBD1 covers 9 bases. The CDR3 length is 14 residues. From germline, CDR1 is LNHDA and CDR2 SQIVND (reference sequence). V gave up 3 bases and J gave up 7 bases; unmatched junction bases: 1.